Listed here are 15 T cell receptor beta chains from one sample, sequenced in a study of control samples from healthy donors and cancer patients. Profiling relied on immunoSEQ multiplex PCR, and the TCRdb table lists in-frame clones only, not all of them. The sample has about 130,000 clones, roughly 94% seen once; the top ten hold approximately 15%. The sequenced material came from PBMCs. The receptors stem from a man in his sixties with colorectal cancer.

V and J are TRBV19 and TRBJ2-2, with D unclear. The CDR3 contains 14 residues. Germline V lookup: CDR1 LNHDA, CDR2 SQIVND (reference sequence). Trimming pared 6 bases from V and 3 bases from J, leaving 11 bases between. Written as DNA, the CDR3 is TGTGCCAGTAGAGCCCGTTGGGACACCGGGGAGCTGTTTTTT. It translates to CASRARWDTGELFF.

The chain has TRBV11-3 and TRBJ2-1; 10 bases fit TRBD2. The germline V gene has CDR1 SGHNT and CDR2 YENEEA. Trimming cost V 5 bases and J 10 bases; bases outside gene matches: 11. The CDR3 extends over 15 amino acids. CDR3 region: CASSPSGGAVREQFF. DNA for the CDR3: TGTGCCAGCAGCCCGAGCGGGGGGGCTGTTAGGGAGCAGTTCTTC. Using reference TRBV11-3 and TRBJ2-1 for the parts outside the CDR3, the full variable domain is EAGVVQSPRYKIIEKKQPVAFWCNPISGHNTLYWYLQNLGQGPELLIRYENEEAVDDSQLPKDRFSAERLKGVDSTLKIQPAELGDSAVYLCASSPSGGAVREQFFGPGTRLTVL.

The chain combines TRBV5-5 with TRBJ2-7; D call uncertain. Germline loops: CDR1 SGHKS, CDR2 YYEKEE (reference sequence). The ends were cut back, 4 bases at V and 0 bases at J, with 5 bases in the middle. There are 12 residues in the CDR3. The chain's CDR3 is CASSTASYEQYF. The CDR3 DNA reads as TGTGCCAGCAGCACGGCCTCCTACGAGCAGTACTTC.

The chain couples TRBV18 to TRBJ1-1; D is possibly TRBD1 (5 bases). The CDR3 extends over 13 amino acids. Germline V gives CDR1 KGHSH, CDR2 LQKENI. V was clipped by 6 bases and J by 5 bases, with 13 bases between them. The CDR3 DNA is TGTGCCAGCTCGGAAGGGGCGCGGACTGAAGCTTTCTTT. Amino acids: CASSEGARTEAFF.

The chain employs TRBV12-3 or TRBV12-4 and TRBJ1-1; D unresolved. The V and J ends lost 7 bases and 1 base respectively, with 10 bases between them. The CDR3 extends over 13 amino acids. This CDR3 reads CASNSLGNTEAFF. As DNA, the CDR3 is TGTGCCAGCAACTCACTCGGGAACACTGAAGCTTTCTTT.

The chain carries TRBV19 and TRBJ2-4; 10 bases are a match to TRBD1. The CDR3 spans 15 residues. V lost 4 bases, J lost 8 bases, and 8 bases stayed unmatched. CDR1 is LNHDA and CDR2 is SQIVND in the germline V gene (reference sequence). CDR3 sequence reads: CASSTGQGVGYIQYF. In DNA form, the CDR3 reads TGTGCCAGTAGTACAGGACAGGGGGTCGGGTACATTCAGTACTTC. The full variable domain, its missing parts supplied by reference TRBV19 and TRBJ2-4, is DGGITQSPKYLFRKEGQNVTLSCEQNLNHDAMYWYRQDPGQGLRLIYYSQIVNDFQKGDIAEGYSVSREKKESFPLTVTSAQKNPTAFYLCASSTGQGVGYIQYFGAGTRLSVL.

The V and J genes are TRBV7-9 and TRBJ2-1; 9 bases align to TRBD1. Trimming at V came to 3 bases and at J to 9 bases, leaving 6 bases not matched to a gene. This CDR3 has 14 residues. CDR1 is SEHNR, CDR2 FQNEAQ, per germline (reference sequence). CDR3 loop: CASSLGQGGVEQFF. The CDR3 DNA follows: TGTGCCAGCAGCTTGGGACAGGGAGGTGTTGAGCAGTTCTTC. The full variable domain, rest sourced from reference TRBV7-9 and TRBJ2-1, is DTGVSQNPRHKITKRGQNVTFRCDPISEHNRLYWYRQTLGQGPEFLTYFQNEAQLEKSRLLSDRFSAERPKGSFSTLEIQRTEQGDSAMYLCASSLGQGGVEQFFGPGTRLTVL.

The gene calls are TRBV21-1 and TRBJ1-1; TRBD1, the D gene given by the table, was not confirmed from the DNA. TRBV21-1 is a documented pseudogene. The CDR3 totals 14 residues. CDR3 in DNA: TGTGCCAGCAGCAAAAGGACACAAAACACTGAAGCTTTCTTT. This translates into CASSKRTQNTEAFF.

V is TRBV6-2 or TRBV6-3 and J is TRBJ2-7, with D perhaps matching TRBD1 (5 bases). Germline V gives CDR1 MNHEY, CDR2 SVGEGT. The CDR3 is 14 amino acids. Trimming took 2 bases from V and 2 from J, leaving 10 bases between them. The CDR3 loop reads CASSYEEQAYEQYF. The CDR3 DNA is TGTGCCAGCAGTTACGAGGAACAGGCCTACGAGCAGTACTTC.

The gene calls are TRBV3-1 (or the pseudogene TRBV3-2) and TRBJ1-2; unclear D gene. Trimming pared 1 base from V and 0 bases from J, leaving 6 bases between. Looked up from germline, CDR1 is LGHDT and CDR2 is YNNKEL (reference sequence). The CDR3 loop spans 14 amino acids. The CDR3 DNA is TGTGCCAGCAGCCAAGGACGGACTAACTATGGCTACACCTTC. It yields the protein CASSQGRTNYGYTF.

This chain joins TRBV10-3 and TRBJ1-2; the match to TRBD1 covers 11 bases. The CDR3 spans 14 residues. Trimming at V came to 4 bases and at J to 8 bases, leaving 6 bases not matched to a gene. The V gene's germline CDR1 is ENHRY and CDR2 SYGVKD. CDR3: CAISGTGGKGGYTF. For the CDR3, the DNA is TGTGCCATCAGTGGGACAGGGGGCAAAGGAGGCTACACCTTC.

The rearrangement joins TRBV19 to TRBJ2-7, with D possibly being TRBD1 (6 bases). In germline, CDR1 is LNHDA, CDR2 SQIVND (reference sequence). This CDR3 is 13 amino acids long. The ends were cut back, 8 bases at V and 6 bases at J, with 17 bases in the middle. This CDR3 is CASHGAGQPEQYF. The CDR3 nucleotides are TGTGCCAGTCACGGGGCTGGACAGCCCGAGCAGTACTTC.

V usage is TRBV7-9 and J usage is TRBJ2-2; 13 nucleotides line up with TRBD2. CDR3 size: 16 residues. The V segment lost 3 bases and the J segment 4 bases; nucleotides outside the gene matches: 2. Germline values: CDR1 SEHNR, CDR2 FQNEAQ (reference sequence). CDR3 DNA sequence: TGTGCCAGCAGCTTGACTAGCGGGGGGTCCACCGGGGAGCTGTTTTTT. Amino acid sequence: CASSLTSGGSTGELFF.

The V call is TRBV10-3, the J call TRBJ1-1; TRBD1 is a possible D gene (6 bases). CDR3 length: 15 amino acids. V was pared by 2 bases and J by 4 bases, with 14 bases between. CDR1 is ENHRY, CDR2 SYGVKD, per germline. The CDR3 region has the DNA TGTGCCATCAGTGAGGGGGCAGGGGCAACCACTGAAGCTTTCTTT. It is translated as CAISEGAGATTEAFF.

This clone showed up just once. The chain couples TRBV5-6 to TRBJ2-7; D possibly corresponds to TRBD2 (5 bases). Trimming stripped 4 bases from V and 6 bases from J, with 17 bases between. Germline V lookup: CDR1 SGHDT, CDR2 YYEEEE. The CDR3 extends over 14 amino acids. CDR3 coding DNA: TGTGCCAGCAGCGGACTCCTTTTCAGTGCCGAGCAGTACTTC. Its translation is CASSGLLFSAEQYF.